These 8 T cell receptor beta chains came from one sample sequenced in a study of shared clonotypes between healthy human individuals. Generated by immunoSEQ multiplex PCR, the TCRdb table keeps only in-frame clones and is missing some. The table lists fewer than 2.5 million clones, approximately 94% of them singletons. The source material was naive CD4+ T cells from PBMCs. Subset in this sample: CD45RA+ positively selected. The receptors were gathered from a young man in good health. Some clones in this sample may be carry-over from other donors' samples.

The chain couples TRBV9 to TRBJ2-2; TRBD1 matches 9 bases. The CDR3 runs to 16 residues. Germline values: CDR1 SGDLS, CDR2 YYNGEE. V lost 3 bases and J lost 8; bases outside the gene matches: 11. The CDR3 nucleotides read TGTGCCAGCAGCGCGGGTTCACAGGGGGCGCGAGGGGAGCTGTTTTTT. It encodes CASSAGSQGARGELFF.

The CDR3 DNA is TGTGCCAGTCGCTGGTGGAGCGGAGCAGAGACCCAGTACTTC. Translated, it gives CASRWWSGAETQYF. The chain joins TRBV6-5 to TRBJ2-5, with a tentative D call TRBD2 (5 bases). The CDR3 spans 14 residues. Trimming took off 9 bases at V and 4 bases at J, with 18 bases between the two ends. CDR1 and CDR2 (germline): MNHEY, SVGAGI.

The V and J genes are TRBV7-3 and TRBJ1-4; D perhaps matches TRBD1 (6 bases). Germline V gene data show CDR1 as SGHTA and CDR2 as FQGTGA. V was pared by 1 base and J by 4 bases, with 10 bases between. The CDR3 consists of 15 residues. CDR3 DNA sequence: TGTGCCAGCAGCTTAAGGGGGGCTAGTAATGAAAAACTGTTTTTT. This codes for CASSLRGASNEKLFF.

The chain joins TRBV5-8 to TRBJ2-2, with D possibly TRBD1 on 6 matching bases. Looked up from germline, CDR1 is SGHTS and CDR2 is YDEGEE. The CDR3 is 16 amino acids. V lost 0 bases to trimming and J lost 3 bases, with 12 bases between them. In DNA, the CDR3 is TGTGCCAGCAGCTTGGCGGGCACAGGGCACACCGGGGAGCTGTTTTTT. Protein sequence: CASSLAGTGHTGELFF.

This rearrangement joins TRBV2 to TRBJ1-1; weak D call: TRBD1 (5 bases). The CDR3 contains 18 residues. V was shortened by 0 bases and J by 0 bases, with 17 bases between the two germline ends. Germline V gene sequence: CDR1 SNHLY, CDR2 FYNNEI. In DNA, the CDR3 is TGTGCCAGCAGTGAAGCTCAAGAGTGGACAAACATGAACACTGAAGCTTTCTTT. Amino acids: CASSEAQEWTNMNTEAFF. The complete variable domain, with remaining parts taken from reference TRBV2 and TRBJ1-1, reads EPEVTQTPSHQVTQMGQEVILRCVPISNHLYFYWYRQILGQKVEFLVSFYNNEISEKSEIFDDQFSVERPDGSNFTLKIRSTKLEDSAMYFCASSEAQEWTNMNTEAFFGQGTRLTVV.

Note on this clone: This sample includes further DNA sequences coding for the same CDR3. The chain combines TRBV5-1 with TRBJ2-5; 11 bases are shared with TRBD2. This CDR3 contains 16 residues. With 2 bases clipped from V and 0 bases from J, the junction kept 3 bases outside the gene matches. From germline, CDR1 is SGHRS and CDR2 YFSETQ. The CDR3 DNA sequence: TGCGCCAGCAGCTTCCTAGCGGGAGGTAACCAAGAGACCCAGTACTTC. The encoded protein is CASSFLAGGNQETQYF.

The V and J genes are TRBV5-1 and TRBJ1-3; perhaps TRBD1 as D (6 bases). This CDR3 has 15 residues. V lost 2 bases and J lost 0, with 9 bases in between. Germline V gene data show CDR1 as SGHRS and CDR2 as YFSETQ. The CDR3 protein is CASSFGGPSGNTIYF. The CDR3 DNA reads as TGCGCCAGCAGCTTTGGGGGCCCCTCTGGAAACACCATATATTTT.

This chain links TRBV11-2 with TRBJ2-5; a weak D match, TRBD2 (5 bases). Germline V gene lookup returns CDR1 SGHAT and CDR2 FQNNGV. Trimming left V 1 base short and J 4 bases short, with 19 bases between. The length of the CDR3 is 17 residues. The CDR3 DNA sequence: TGTGCCAGCAGCTTAGTACCCGCGGCGGGCTGGAGAGAGACCCAGTACTTC. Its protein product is CASSLVPAAGWRETQYF.